This record looks at one T cell receptor beta chain sequence and its context. The germline V gene has CDR1 DFQATT and CDR2 SNEGSKA (reference sequence). This CDR3 comprises 13 residues. The V and J ends lost 3 bases and 2 bases respectively, with 11 bases between them. Amplification yielded TCR beta CDR3 regions, with RNA transcripts as the source. HTBI primers were the set used in a first-round RT-PCR of the TCR CDR3. TCRdb reanalysed the multiplex PCR reads using MiXCR and keeps one entry per CDR3 protein. The repertoire consists of roughly 380,000 distinct CDR3 sequences, with 15% to 20% occurring once and the leading ten covering 15% to 17%. The entry originates in a study of T cells in Graves' hyperthyroidism and ophthalmopathy. Ophthalmopathy in the patients scored at least 3 on Clinical Activity Score and at least 4 on NOSPECS grade, lasting under 3 months. Every diagnosis used clinical symptoms, serum thyroxine and TRAb, thyroid ultrasound and orbital computed tomography. Each 10 ml fresh peripheral blood draw supplied the PBMCs.

The origin of this receptor is a woman between 35 and 50 years old with Graves' ophthalmopathy. What was sequenced was blood. The V and J genes are TRBV20-1 and TRBJ2-7; D possibly matches TRBD1 or TRBD2 (5 bases each). Written as DNA, the CDR3 is TGCAGTGCTAGGACGGGACCGACCTACGAGCAGTACTTC. Translated: CSARTGPTYEQYF.